The clone carrying this T cell receptor beta chain was detected a few times. Its specificity is unknown. Primers included in the PCR were 60 Vbeta and 13 Jbeta primers. Some clones are missing from TCRdb's copy, which holds only in-frame ones; the method was immunoSEQ multiplex PCR. The sample carries about 60,000 clones, over 55% recorded once. The data were obtained in a study of cytomegalovirus exposure and HLA in healthy donors. The ends lost 4 bases at V and 0 bases at J; junction bases unmatched: 4. Looked up from germline, CDR1 is LNHDA and CDR2 is SQIVND (reference sequence). This CDR3 has 16 residues. Study results and limitations: It was 164 TCR beta chains that were listed as cytomegalovirus-associated. According to an earlier analysis, most TCR beta V segments yielded productive rearrangements about 87% or about 30% of the time. In a later analysis, specific HLA alleles were associated with approximately 16,000 TCR beta sequences at a 0.05 false discovery rate.

The receptor comes from a man aged 40-55 years in good health and CMV-seropositive. Sequenced input: PBMCs. V and J are TRBV19 and TRBJ2-1; 9 nucleotides line up with TRBD1. As DNA, the CDR3 is TGTGCCAGTAGTAGGGGACAGGGAAGCTCCTACAATGAGCAGTTCTTC. It specifies CASSRGQGSSYNEQFF.